The rows below give T cell receptor beta chains drawn from one sample of a study of cytomegalovirus exposure and HLA in healthy donors. Clones were sequenced by immunoSEQ multiplex PCR, and TCRdb holds only the in-frame ones, with some missing. The profile shows some 100,000 clones, around 70% of them singletons. Material for sequencing was PBMCs. The receptor source for this set is a woman between 45 and 65 years old in good health and CMV-seropositive. CDR3s include the opening cysteine and the closing phenylalanine or tryptophan.

V	J	CDR3
TRBV2	TRBJ1-1	CASSDWVGGMNTEAFF
TRBV28	TRBJ1-1	CASRMRIGGTEAFF
TRBV27	TRBJ2-1	CASSLTGTGEQFF
TRBV7-6	TRBJ2-1	CASSLTGLAGDNEQFF
TRBV2	TRBJ1-1	CASSGQLEAFF
TRBV7-6	TRBJ2-7	CASSLEAGAGSYEQYF
TRBV4-2	TRBJ2-7	CASSQDRASVQYF
TRBV28	TRBJ2-1	CASITSGYNEQFF
TRBV4-1	TRBJ2-3	CASSQVGGAADTQYF
TRBV4-1	TRBJ1-1	CASSQGVTGGSWGTEAFF
TRBV2	TRBJ1-4	CASSEKGASGEKLFF
TRBV19	TRBJ2-1	CASSLLTGSYNEQFF
TRBV4-1	TRBJ2-1	CASSEGDRELHEQFF
TRBV5-1	TRBJ2-1	CASSFTSGGHPDTEQFF
TRBV19	TRBJ2-7	CASSLVWQGSYEQYF
TRBV25-1	TRBJ1-2	CASSSTGKANYGYTF
TRBV28	TRBJ1-1	CASSIPLVGGHTEAFF
TRBV27	TRBJ2-2	CASSYTNTGELFF
TRBV19	TRBJ1-2	CASSISREGYGYTF
TRBV7-3	TRBJ2-5	CASSSLGQKETQYF
TRBV27	TRBJ1-2	CASSSPGQGLGYTF
TRBV6-5	TRBJ1-1	CASNKMGGDEAFF
TRBV5-1	TRBJ1-3	CASSSQGAGNTIYF
TRBV14	TRBJ2-3	CASSQDWVRADTQYF
TRBV5-1	TRBJ2-3	CASSLNPGYTDTQYF
TRBV29-1	TRBJ2-1	CSFRKGLAVNNEQFF
TRBV11-3	TRBJ1-1	CASSKDREDTEAFF
TRBV27	TRBJ2-7	CASSGGVGPTYEQYF